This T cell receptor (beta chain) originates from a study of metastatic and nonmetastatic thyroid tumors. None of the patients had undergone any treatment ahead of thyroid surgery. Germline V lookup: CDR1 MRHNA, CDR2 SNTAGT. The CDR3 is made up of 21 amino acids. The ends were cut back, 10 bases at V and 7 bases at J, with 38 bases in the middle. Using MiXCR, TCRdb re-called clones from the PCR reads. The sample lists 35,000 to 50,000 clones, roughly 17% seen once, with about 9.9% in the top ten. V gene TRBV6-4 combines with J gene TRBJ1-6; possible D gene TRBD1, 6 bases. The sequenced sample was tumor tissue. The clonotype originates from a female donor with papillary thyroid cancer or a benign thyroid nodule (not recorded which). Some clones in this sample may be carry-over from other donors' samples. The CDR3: CAKRPGRTARWTSFWNSPLHF. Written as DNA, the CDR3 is TGTGCCAAGAGACCAGGTCGGACAGCCCGATGGACCAGTTTTTGGAATTCACCCCTCCACTTT.